What follows are 20 T cell receptor beta chains derived from one specimen sequenced in a study of cytomegalovirus exposure and HLA in healthy donors. Assay: immunoSEQ multiplex PCR; the TCRdb copy retains only in-frame clones and omits some. The sample includes fewer than 200,000 clones, about 89% of them seen just once. The sample consisted of PBMCs. Receptors were obtained from a young man in good health and CMV-seropositive.

The CDR3 bases are TGCGCCAGCAGCAAGACGACAGGGGGCGAAGTTGACACCGGGGAGCTGTTTTTT. Protein sequence: CASSKTTGGEVDTGELFF. The J gene is TRBJ2-2, the V gene TRBV4-3; 10 bases match TRBD1. The germline CDR1 and CDR2 sequences are LGHNA and YSLEER. This CDR3 contains 18 residues. J lost 3 bases, V lost 5 bases, and 12 bases had no gene match.

In this sample, this clone turned up once. The rearrangement joins TRBV6-5 to TRBJ1-5; D may be TRBD1 (5 bases). The V and J ends lost 4 bases and 5 bases respectively, with 15 bases between them. Germline CDR1 reads MNHEY; CDR2 reads SVGAGI. The CDR3 is 15 residues long. The CDR3 spells CASSSDSLGYQPQHF. The CDR3 DNA sequence: TGTGCCAGCAGTTCCGACAGCTTGGGCTATCAGCCCCAGCATTTT.

J is TRBJ1-4 and V is TRBV7-6; weak D call: TRBD1 (5 bases). Germline V lookup: CDR1 SGHVS, CDR2 FNYEAQ. The V gene lost 2 bases and the J gene lost 8 bases, with 15 bases spanning the gap. The CDR3 contains 15 residues. CDR3 sequence (DNA): TGTGCCAGCAGCTTAATTCCGCAGGAGGGGGAAAAACTGTTTTTT. As protein: CASSLIPQEGEKLFF.

The chain carries TRBV7-5 and TRBJ2-7. TRBV7-5 counts as a pseudogene. The CDR3 loop spans 14 amino acids. The CDR3 nucleotides read TGTGCCAGAAGTCATGGACGGATCCCCTACGAGCAGTACTTC. Its translation is CARSHGRIPYEQYF.

V is TRBV19 and J is TRBJ1-4; no reliable D call. Germline V gene data show CDR1 as LNHDA and CDR2 as SQIVND (reference sequence). Trimming stripped 9 bases from V and 8 bases from J, with 7 bases between. The CDR3 covers 10 residues. CDR3 in DNA: TGTGCCAGCCCCGAGGAAAAACTGTTTTTT. Residues: CASPEEKLFF. Variable domain in full (rest from reference TRBV19 and TRBJ1-4): DGGITQSPKYLFRKEGQNVTLSCEQNLNHDAMYWYRQDPGQGLRLIYYSQIVNDFQKGDIAEGYSVSREKKESFPLTVTSAQKNPTAFYLCASPEEKLFFGSGTQLSVL.

A few counts support this clone. V usage is TRBV10-3 and J usage is TRBJ2-7; D not resolved. Deletions cut 8 bases from V and 0 bases from J, with 8 bases between. Germline V CDR1 and CDR2: ENHRY, SYGVKD. The length of the CDR3 is 12 residues. The CDR3 nucleotides are TGTGCCATCGCCGAACCCTCCTACGAGCAGTACTTC. Its protein is CAIAEPSYEQYF.

The genes are TRBV16 and TRBJ1-5, with TRBD1 matching over 7 bases. Unmatched junction bases numbered 4, after V lost 4 bases and J lost 4 bases. The CDR3 totals 14 residues. CDR1 and CDR2 from the germline V gene are KGHSY and FQNENV. The chain's CDR3 is CASSRGQRNQPQHF. The DNA for the CDR3 is TGTGCCAGCAGCCGGGGACAGCGGAATCAGCCCCAGCATTTT.

The CDR3, as DNA: TGTGCCAGCAGCTTAAGACAGTCCCAAGAGACCCAGTACTTC. Encoded protein: CASSLRQSQETQYF. The chain combines TRBV11-2 with TRBJ2-5; D is possibly TRBD1 (5 bases). V lost 2 bases, J lost 1 base, and 8 bases lay in between. Per germline, CDR1 SGHAT and CDR2 FQNNGV. The CDR3 loop spans 14 amino acids.

This chain uses TRBV14 with TRBJ1-4; 8 bases align to TRBD1. The CDR3 covers 15 residues. The V gene's germline CDR1 is SGHDN and CDR2 FVKESK. V gave up 2 bases and J gave up 4 bases; unmatched junction bases: 3. CDR3 bases: TGTGCCAGCAGCCAACAGACAGGGGTTAATGAAAAACTGTTTTTT. Its translation is CASSQQTGVNEKLFF. The variable domain in full, completed from reference TRBV14 and TRBJ1-4, reads EAGVTQFPSHSVIEKGQTVTLRCDPISGHDNLYWYRRVMGKEIKFLLHFVKESKQDESGMPNNRFLAERTGGTYSTLKVQPAELEDSGVYFCASSQQTGVNEKLFFGSGTQLSVL.

This clone showed up just a few times. The V gene is TRBV2, the J gene TRBJ2-7; the match to TRBD2 covers 8 bases. The trim removed 9 bases at V and 6 bases at J, leaving 7 bases unmatched. Germline CDR1 and CDR2: SNHLY and FYNNEI. This CDR3 is built from 12 residues. The CDR3 region has the DNA TGTGCCAGTTGGGGACTAGGGGGCGAGCAGTACTTC. Encoded protein: CASWGLGGEQYF. Looking up the rest from reference TRBV2 and TRBJ2-7 gives the full variable domain: EPEVTQTPSHQVTQMGQEVILRCVPISNHLYFYWYRQILGQKVEFLVSFYNNEISEKSEIFDDQFSVERPDGSNFTLKIRSTKLEDSAMYFCASWGLGGEQYFGPGTRLTVT.

The chain employs TRBV18 and TRBJ1-1, with 9 bases aligning to TRBD1. The CDR3 totals 14 residues. The V gene end was trimmed by 3 bases and the J gene end by 4 bases; junction bases not matched to a gene: 3. CDR1 and CDR2 (germline): KGHSH, LQKENI. The CDR3 protein is CASSPTGGSTEAFF. The CDR3 nucleotides are TGTGCCAGCTCACCGACAGGGGGAAGCACTGAAGCTTTCTTT.

The chain is built from TRBV10-3 and TRBJ1-6; no reliable D call. The CDR3 totals 18 residues. Looked up from germline, CDR1 is ENHRY and CDR2 is SYGVKD. V was pared by 3 bases and J by 0 bases, with 15 bases between. CDR3 in DNA: TGTGCCATCAGTGAAGGTCCAGGTATGAGCTCCTATAATTCACCCCTCCACTTT. As protein: CAISEGPGMSSYNSPLHF.

The chain uses TRBV29-1 and TRBJ1-1; no reliable D call. The CDR3 runs 10 residues. The germline gives CDR1 SQVTM, CDR2 ANQGSEA. The V and J ends lost 6 bases and 4 bases respectively, with 6 bases between them. The CDR3 bases are TGCAGCGTCTTGCCCACTGAAGCTTTCTTT. Translated: CSVLPTEAFF.

The chain has TRBV9 and TRBJ1-2; TRBD1 might be the D (5 bases). Germline V gene data show CDR1 as SGDLS and CDR2 as YYNGEE. This CDR3 spans 14 amino acids. The V and J ends lost 2 bases and 5 bases respectively, with 13 bases between them. Here the CDR3 DNA reads TGTGCCAGCAGCGTCGACAGAGAGGCGTATGGCTACACCTTC. This gives the protein CASSVDREAYGYTF. Together with reference TRBV9 and TRBJ1-2, the CDR3 gives the full variable domain: DSGVTQTPKHLITATGQRVTLRCSPRSGDLSVYWYQQSLDQGLQFLIQYYNGEERAKGNILERFSAQQFPDLHSELNLSSLELGDSALYFCASSVDREAYGYTFGSGTRLTVV.

The chain is built from TRBV7-9 and TRBJ2-1; TRBD2 aligns across 12 bases. The CDR3 spans 18 residues. CDR1 SEHNR and CDR2 FQNEAQ come from the germline V gene (reference sequence). Trimming removed 5 bases from V and 2 bases from J; junction bases left unmatched: 10. The CDR3 coding sequence is TGTGCCAGCAGCCAACTAGCGGGAGGACCCCTCGCCTACAATGAGCAGTTCTTC. Translating gives CASSQLAGGPLAYNEQFF. The full variable domain, with the rest looked up from reference TRBV7-9 and TRBJ2-1, is DTGVSQNPRHKITKRGQNVTFRCDPISEHNRLYWYRQTLGQGPEFLTYFQNEAQLEKSRLLSDRFSAERPKGSFSTLEIQRTEQGDSAMYLCASSQLAGGPLAYNEQFFGPGTRLTVL.

The chain is built from TRBV5-1 and TRBJ2-2; TRBD2 matches at 7 bases. Germline V gene sequence: CDR1 SGHRS, CDR2 YFSETQ. J was trimmed by 0 bases and V by 0 bases; bases with no gene match: 2. The length of the CDR3 is 16 residues. The CDR3 is CASSLDRGANTGELFF. Here the CDR3 DNA reads TGCGCCAGCAGCTTGGATCGGGGGGCGAACACCGGGGAGCTGTTTTTT.

Details on this clone: Other nucleotide sequences from this sample produce the same CDR3. The chain links TRBV18 to TRBJ2-7, with 8 bases matching TRBD2. Germline CDR1 reads KGHSH; CDR2 reads LQKENI. Trimming removed 3 bases from V and 0 bases from J; junction bases left unmatched: 7. This CDR3 contains 16 residues. The CDR3 protein is CASSPSGGTSSYEQYF. The CDR3 DNA is TGTGCCAGCTCACCGAGCGGGGGAACTAGCTCCTACGAGCAGTACTTC.

The rearrangement links TRBV28 to TRBJ1-5; no definite D call. Trimming cost V 3 bases and J 0 bases, with 9 bases left between them. The CDR3 contains 15 residues. Germline V gene sequence: CDR1 MDHEN, CDR2 SYDVKM. CDR3: CASSLGRYSNQPQHF. The CDR3 region has the DNA TGTGCCAGCAGTTTGGGTCGATATAGCAATCAGCCCCAGCATTTT.

The V gene is TRBV2, the J gene TRBJ2-7; TRBD2 aligns across 7 bases. The germline CDR1 and CDR2 sequences are SNHLY and FYNNEI. The CDR3 loop spans 16 amino acids. V trimming: 3 bases; J trimming: 4 bases; junction bases outside the gene matches: 12. The CDR3 nucleotides read TGTGCCAGCAGTGATAGACGGGCTAGCGGAAATTACGAGCAGTACTTC. The encoded protein is CASSDRRASGNYEQYF.

Details on this clone: Mismatch with germline at one junction end may stem from a read error. V is TRBV7-9 and J is TRBJ2-5; TRBD2 aligns across 11 bases. Germline values: CDR1 SEHNR, CDR2 FQNEAQ (reference sequence). This CDR3 is built from 14 residues. The CDR3 protein is CASSIAGGVETQYF. As DNA, the CDR3 is TGTGCCAGCAGCATAGCGGGGGGGGTAGAGACCCAGTACTTC.